Given below is one T cell receptor beta chain in context. Antigen: not known. These data belong to a study of T-cell memory formation after mild COVID-19. Overall study context: The two donors had largely donor-specific TCR clusters. Broader study findings: Cross-reactive memory appears to have joined, as suggested by some responding clones showing up in pre-infection memory. Clones that contracted from day 15 to 85 had balanced CD4/CD8; later expanders were CD4+ biased. Researchers report contracting CD4+ clones mostly in CM and EM, with CD8+ clones in EMRA.

Germline V gives CDR1 SGHNT, CDR2 YYREEE (reference sequence). Trimming cost V 0 bases and J 2 bases, with 16 bases left between them. CDR3 length: 17 residues. TCRdb re-derived calls from the 5' RACE reads in MiXCR, one entry per CDR3 protein. The sample has around 410,000 distinct CDR3 sequences, more than 20% seen once. This TCR came from an adult woman who had mild COVID-19 (a few samples of this study predate the infection). Cell type and time point are not known. V usage is TRBV5-4 and J usage is TRBJ2-3; possibly TRBD1 for D (5 bases). The sequenced material came from PBMCs or a T cell subset sorted from them (not recorded which). The chain's CDR3 is CASSLAVRRGATDTQYF. The DNA of the CDR3 is TGTGCCAGCAGCTTGGCGGTACGACGTGGGGCCACAGATACGCAGTATTTT. Filled out from reference TRBV5-4 and TRBJ2-3, the complete variable domain reads ETGVTQSPTHLIKTRGQQVTLRCSSQSGHNTVSWYQQALGQGPQFIFQYYREEENGRGNFPPRFSGLQFPNYSSELNVNALELDDSALYLCASSLAVRRGATDTQYFGPGTRLTVL.